The next 26 T cell receptor beta chains were all read from a single sample in a study of blood T cell repertoires in COVID-19. The repertoire was sequenced with immunoSEQ multiplex PCR; TCRdb's copy has only in-frame clones and lacks some. The top ten clones hold approximately 4% of a sample with over 110,000 clones, approximately 80% of them seen once. Sequences were obtained from PBMCs or T cells enriched from blood (not recorded which). The receptors were sampled from a man between 50 and 59 years old in a cohort exposed to, infected with or recovered from COVID-19 (not recorded which).

This clone was counted between two and nine times. The chain employs TRBV7-2 and TRBJ2-7; 12 positions agree with TRBD2. V shed 0 bases, J shed 5 bases, and the junction held 17 bases outside the gene matches. CDR1 is SGHTA, CDR2 FQGNSA, per germline. The CDR3 sequence is 20 residues long. CDR3 coding DNA: TGTGCCAGCAGCTTAGCCCCTAGCGGGGGGGCTAAGGTCAAGAAAGACGAGCAGTACTTC. Translation gives CASSLAPSGGAKVKKDEQYF.

This clone has a single count. The chain carries TRBV9 and TRBJ1-3, with D possibly TRBD1 on 5 matching bases. The CDR3 length is 17 residues. With 4 bases removed from V and 4 bases from J, the gap between germline ends came to 21 bases. The V gene's germline CDR1 is SGDLS and CDR2 YYNGEE. The CDR3 coding sequence is TGTGCCAGCAGCCCCTCCCTGGCCGGAGGGGCAGGAAACACCATATATTTT. Its protein is CASSPSLAGGAGNTIYF.

This sequence joins TRBV7-2 and TRBJ2-3; 12 bases align to TRBD2. CDR3 length: 15 residues. Germline values: CDR1 SGHTA, CDR2 FQGNSA. Germline trimming cut 5 bases from V and 5 bases from J; bases unmatched to any gene: 5. The CDR3 DNA follows: TGTGCCAGCAGCCCCGAACTAGCGGGGGGAGATACGCAGTATTTT. Amino acid sequence: CASSPELAGGDTQYF.

This clone was detected only a few times. The chain combines TRBV2 with TRBJ1-2; 9 bases align to TRBD1. This CDR3 is 13 amino acids long. Germline V CDR1 and CDR2: SNHLY, FYNNEI. After removal of 6 bases from V and 8 bases from J, the junction contained 7 bases not matched to a gene. For the CDR3, the DNA is TGTGCCAGCAGGGGGACAGGGTTGGAAGGCTACACCTTC. The encoded protein is CASRGTGLEGYTF.

The chain combines TRBV11-2 with TRBJ2-7; perhaps TRBD1 as D (5 bases). CDR1 is SGHAT and CDR2 is FQNNGV in the germline V gene. The length of the CDR3 is 14 residues. Deletions cut 1 base from V and 10 bases from J, with 17 bases between. The CDR3 spells CASSLGGRVISQYF. The CDR3 nucleotides read TGTGCCAGCAGCTTAGGAGGCAGGGTGATATCTCAGTACTTC.

This sequence joins TRBV5-4 and TRBJ1-4; D unclear. This CDR3 is 15 amino acids long. The germline V gene encodes CDR1 SGHNT and CDR2 YYREEE (reference sequence). The V gene lost 0 bases and the J gene lost 4 bases, with 10 bases spanning the gap. The CDR3 sequence is CASSLATAVNEKLFF. The CDR3, as DNA: TGTGCCAGCAGCTTGGCCACAGCCGTTAATGAAAAACTGTTTTTT.

The chain couples TRBV30 to TRBJ1-2; 7 bases are a match to TRBD1. Germline CDR1 and CDR2: GTSNPN and SVGIG (reference sequence). Trimming cost V 3 bases and J 8 bases; bases outside gene matches: 12. CDR3 length: 14 residues. The CDR3 bases are TGTGCCTGGAGGCTCACAGGGGCGGGGATCGGCTACACCTTC. Translated, it gives CAWRLTGAGIGYTF. Using reference TRBV30 and TRBJ1-2 for the parts outside the CDR3, the full variable domain is SQTIHQWPATLVQPVGSPLSLECTVEGTSNPNLYWYRQAAGRGLQLLFYSVGIGQISSEVPQNLSASRPQDRQFILSSKKLLLSDSGFYLCAWRLTGAGIGYTFGSGTRLTVV.

The chain couples TRBV18 to TRBJ2-2; tentative D call: TRBD1 (6 bases). Germline V gene data show CDR1 as KGHSH and CDR2 as LQKENI. V dropped 3 bases and J dropped 0 bases, with 11 bases sitting between them. The CDR3 spans 16 residues. The CDR3 DNA reads TGTGCCAGCTCACCCGAGGACAGATCGAACACCGGGGAGCTGTTTTTT. Residues: CASSPEDRSNTGELFF.

V and J are TRBV6-1 and TRBJ1-1; 7 positions agree with TRBD1. Germline CDR1 reads MNHNS; CDR2 reads SASEGT. J lost 4 bases, V lost 2 bases, and 7 bases had no gene match. This CDR3 contains 15 residues. The CDR3 nucleotides read TGTGCCAGCAGTGAAACAGGGGCAGCCGGCACTGAAGCTTTCTTT. Protein sequence: CASSETGAAGTEAFF.

This chain links TRBV30 with TRBJ2-4; D is unclear. Germline V gene lookup returns CDR1 GTSNPN and CDR2 SVGIG (reference sequence). V was trimmed by 0 bases and J by 12 bases, leaving 12 bases between them. The CDR3 is 12 residues long. CDR3 sequence reads: CAWSVDGSAQYF. CDR3 bases: TGTGCCTGGAGTGTAGACGGCAGCGCTCAGTACTTC. Full variable domain (remainder filled in from reference TRBV30 and TRBJ2-4): SQTIHQWPATLVQPVGSPLSLECTVEGTSNPNLYWYRQAAGRGLQLLFYSVGIGQISSEVPQNLSASRPQDRQFILSSKKLLLSDSGFYLCAWSVDGSAQYFGAGTRLSVL.

The chain couples TRBV6-6 to TRBJ1-2, with D possibly being TRBD1 (6 bases). Germline V lookup: CDR1 MNHNY, CDR2 SVGAGI (reference sequence). V was pared by 5 bases and J by 1 base, with 26 bases between. The CDR3 has 19 amino acids. CDR3 bases: TGTGCCAGCAGTCCCCTCAGGGGAGGGGTTCGTTGGTTTAACTATGGCTACACCTTC. Translation: CASSPLRGGVRWFNYGYTF.

In DNA form, the CDR3 reads TGTGCCAGCAGCCAAGCCCCCAGCGGGGGGGCCTACGAGCAGTACTTC. This encodes CASSQAPSGGAYEQYF. The rearrangement links TRBV3-1 (or the pseudogene TRBV3-2) to TRBJ2-7; TRBD2 agrees at 10 bases. J gave up 2 bases and V 1 base, and 5 bases lay outside the gene matches. CDR1 is LGHDT and CDR2 is YNNKEL in the germline V gene (reference sequence). The CDR3 extends over 16 amino acids.

The chain links TRBV5-6 to TRBJ2-6, with no clear D. Trimming shortened V by 0 bases and J by 1 base, and 11 bases separated the two germline ends. Germline V gene data show CDR1 as SGHDT and CDR2 as YYEEEE. CDR3 length: 17 amino acids. DNA for the CDR3: TGTGCCAGCAGCTTGGCCGTGACTGTGTCTGGGGCCAACGTCCTGACTTTC. Translation gives CASSLAVTVSGANVLTF.

The chain has TRBV11-3 and TRBJ2-5, with 7 bases matching TRBD2. Germline assignment: CDR1 SGHNT and CDR2 YENEEA. There are 16 residues in the CDR3. V shed 5 bases, J shed 2 bases, and the junction held 11 bases outside the gene matches. The CDR3 nucleotides read TGTGCCAGCAGCCGTAGGGGTAGCGGGTCACAAGAGACCCAGTACTTC. Residues: CASSRRGSGSQETQYF.

The chain is built from TRBV6-2 or TRBV6-3 and TRBJ1-1; D not certain. Germline V gene data show CDR1 as MNHEY and CDR2 as SVGEGT. The CDR3 has 13 residues. Between the trimmed V and J ends, which lost 0 bases and 7 bases, there was a span of 9 bases. The CDR3 nucleotides read TGTGCCAGCAGTTACTCAGAGGTTTATGAAGCTTTCTTT. Its protein product is CASSYSEVYEAFF.

J is TRBJ2-1 and V is TRBV21-1; the table's TRBD2 call for D was not verified on the DNA. TRBV21-1 is an annotated pseudogene. This CDR3 is 11 amino acids long. CDR3 region: CASSKGGRQFF. Here the CDR3 DNA reads TGTGCCAGCAGCAAAGGAGGAAGGCAGTTCTTC.

V gene TRBV28 combines with J gene TRBJ2-2; D might be TRBD2 (6 bases). Germline CDR1 and CDR2: MDHEN and SYDVKM. This CDR3 spans 12 amino acids. CDR3 bases: TGTGTCGGAGGGGCGAACACCGGGGAGCTGTTTTTT. Amino acid sequence: CVGGANTGELFF. The whole variable domain, filled in from reference TRBV28 and TRBJ2-2, reads DVKVTQSSRYLVKRTGEKVFLECVQDMDHENMFWYRQDPGLGLRLIYFSYDVKMKEKGDIPEGYSVSREKKERFSLILESASTNQTSMYLCVGGANTGELFFGEGSRLTVL.

The chain has TRBV9 and TRBJ2-7; 8 bases align to TRBD2. Unmatched junction bases numbered 6, after V lost 1 base and J lost 3 bases. CDR3 length equals 15 residues. Germline V gene lookup returns CDR1 SGDLS and CDR2 YYNGEE. CDR3 protein: CASSVSTSGGYEQYF. The DNA of the CDR3 is TGTGCCAGCAGCGTATCCACGAGCGGGGGCTACGAGCAGTACTTC.

The rearrangement uses TRBV3-1 (or the pseudogene TRBV3-2) and TRBJ1-1, with D unclear. CDR1 LGHDT and CDR2 YNNKEL come from the germline V gene (reference sequence). This CDR3 contains 12 residues. The germline V and J ends were trimmed by 5 bases and 14 bases, with 18 bases remaining between them. The CDR3 spells CASSGRSNKSFF. Written as DNA, the CDR3 is TGTGCCAGCAGCGGGAGGAGTAACAAGAGCTTCTTT.

V usage is TRBV5-4 and J usage is TRBJ2-7; 9 nucleotides agree with TRBD1. Germline lookup yields CDR1 SGHNT and CDR2 YYREEE (reference sequence). The CDR3 spans 14 residues. V lost 4 bases to trimming and J lost 3 bases; unmatched junction nucleotides: 5. The chain's CDR3 is CASSDGQGSYEQYF. DNA for the CDR3: TGTGCCAGCAGCGACGGACAGGGGAGCTACGAGCAGTACTTC. Filled out from reference TRBV5-4 and TRBJ2-7, the complete variable domain reads ETGVTQSPTHLIKTRGQQVTLRCSSQSGHNTVSWYQQALGQGPQFIFQYYREEENGRGNFPPRFSGLQFPNYSSELNVNALELDDSALYLCASSDGQGSYEQYFGPGTRLTVT.

The CDR3 DNA sequence: TGTGCCAGCAGTTCCCAGCGGGGGGGTCTCACAGATACGCAGTATTTT. Protein product: CASSSQRGGLTDTQYF. The chain uses TRBV6-2 or TRBV6-3 and TRBJ2-3, with 10 bases aligning to TRBD2. The CDR3 covers 16 residues. CDR1 is MNHEY and CDR2 is SVGEGT in the germline V gene. Trimming at V came to 4 bases and at J to 2 bases, leaving 6 bases not matched to a gene.

The chain links TRBV11-2 to TRBJ2-7, with 9 positions matching TRBD2. The CDR3 sequence is 17 residues long. V shed 0 bases and J 5 bases; nucleotides not matched to a gene: 11. Germline CDR1 SGHAT, CDR2 FQNNGV. CDR3 DNA: TGTGCCAGCAGCTTAGATCATCGGGGGACTAGCCTCGACGAGCAGTACTTC. Translation gives CASSLDHRGTSLDEQYF.

This sequence joins TRBV5-5 and TRBJ2-6, with TRBD2 as a possible D gene (5 bases). Germline lookup yields CDR1 SGHKS and CDR2 YYEKEE (reference sequence). This CDR3 has 17 residues. V dropped 1 base and J dropped 0 bases, with 11 bases sitting between them. CDR3 residues: CASSLRAGSSGANVLTF. The CDR3 DNA sequence: TGTGCCAGCAGCTTGAGAGCTGGGAGCTCTGGGGCCAACGTCCTGACTTTC.

The chain uses TRBV5-6 and TRBJ1-1, with D possibly TRBD1 on 6 matching bases. The CDR3 sequence is 14 residues long. V shed 4 bases and J shed 0 bases, with 10 bases lying between them. Per the germline V gene, CDR1 is SGHDT and CDR2 is YYEEEE. The CDR3 protein is CASSMDSMNTEAFF. CDR3 sequence (DNA): TGTGCCAGCAGCATGGACAGTATGAACACTGAAGCTTTCTTT.

In nucleotides, the CDR3 is TGTGCCAGCAGCCTTCAGCGGGGGACAAACAATGAGCAGTTCTTC. Translation gives CASSLQRGTNNEQFF. The chain recombines TRBV7-2 with TRBJ2-1; 8 bases align to TRBD2. Germline V gene sequence: CDR1 SGHTA, CDR2 FQGNSA. This CDR3 has 15 amino acids. The trim removed 5 bases at V and 5 bases at J, leaving 8 bases unmatched.

J is TRBJ1-1 and V is TRBV7-9; 7 bases agree with TRBD1. The length of the CDR3 is 15 residues. J lost 8 bases, V lost 5 bases, and 14 bases had no gene match. Germline loops: CDR1 SEHNR, CDR2 FQNEAQ (reference sequence). The CDR3 bases are TGTGCCAGCAGCGGGGGGTCAGGGGGACTCGGCGAAGCTTTCTTT. This codes for CASSGGSGGLGEAFF.